These T cell receptor beta chains were read from a single sample in a study. TCRdb used MiXCR to reprocess the 5' RACE reads, holding one entry per CDR3 protein. The top ten hold 2.5% to 3% of the sample, which has around 43,000 distinct CDR3 sequences, around 18% seen once. Sequenced material: naive CD4+ T cells sorted from a lymph node. These receptors originate from a female donor with breast cancer. Both conserved end residues are part of each CDR3. The D gene is left open where the match is weak. Only part of the rows carry a size: once, few, many, or a class if the clone is expanded.

CDR3	DNA	size	V	J	D
CASGQDGAYNEQFF	TGTGCCAGCGGCCAGGACGGGGCCTACAATGAGCAGTTCTTC	few	TRBV11-3	TRBJ2-1	.
CATKVYEQYF	TGTGCGACCAAAGTGTACGAGCAGTACTTC	.	TRBV2	TRBJ2-7	.
CASSRDGVNTGELFF	TGCGCCAGCAGCCGGGACGGGGTAAACACCGGGGAGCTGTTTTTT	many	TRBV5-1	TRBJ2-2	.
CASSYSDGFSYEQYF	TGTGCCAGCAGTTACTCTGACGGATTCTCCTACGAGCAGTACTTC	many	TRBV6-2/TRBV6-3	TRBJ2-7	.
CATSSEARTEAFF	TGTGCCACCAGCAGTGAGGCGAGGACTGAAGCTTTCTTT	many	TRBV15	TRBJ1-1	.
CSAPGQGGTEAFF	TGCAGTGCTCCGGGACAGGGGGGCACTGAAGCTTTCTTT	many	TRBV20-1	TRBJ1-1	TRBD1
CASSYGSTNEKLFF	TGTGCCAGCAGTTATGGATCAACTAATGAAAAACTGTTTTTT	many	TRBV6-5	TRBJ1-4	.
CASSLDPGGGYTF	TGTGCCAGCAGCTTAGACCCGGGCGGGGGCTACACCTTC	few	TRBV7-3	TRBJ1-2	.
CASSGGQGFDTEAFF	TGCGCCAGCAGTGGTGGACAGGGTTTTGACACTGAAGCTTTCTTT	many	TRBV5-1	TRBJ1-1	TRBD1
CSVEEKEGGSYNEQFF	TGCAGCGTGGAAGAGAAGGAGGGAGGCTCCTACAATGAGCAGTTCTTC	few	TRBV29-1	TRBJ2-1	.
CASKRNSFTDTQYF	TGTGCCAGCAAAAGGAACAGTTTCACAGATACGCAGTATTTT	many	TRBV7-2	TRBJ2-3	.
CASSYPPGYEQYF	TGTGCCAGCAGTTACCCTCCCGGCTACGAGCAGTACTTC	medium-sized	TRBV6-5	TRBJ2-7	.
CASSAWAGARYEQYF	TGTGCCAGCAGCGCGTGGGCAGGGGCGAGGTACGAGCAGTACTTC	few	TRBV6-2/TRBV6-3	TRBJ2-7	.
CASTTGLTSTDTQYF	TGCGCCAGCACCACGGGACTGACTAGCACAGATACGCAGTATTTT	many	TRBV5-1	TRBJ2-3	.
CASSPWGQGTPGELFF	TGTGCCAGCAGTCCGTGGGGCCAGGGTACACCGGGGGAGCTGTTTTTT	medium-sized	TRBV6-1	TRBJ2-2	.
CASSFSIGNYEQYF	TGTGCCAGCAGCTTCTCGATAGGGAATTACGAGCAGTACTTC	many	TRBV11-3	TRBJ2-7	.
CSAAHLSGPSYNEQFF	TGCAGTGCAGCGCATCTCAGCGGTCCTTCCTACAATGAGCAGTTCTTC	once	TRBV20-1	TRBJ2-1	.
CASSGYNSPLHF	TGTGCCAGCTCCGGCTATAATTCACCCCTCCACTTT	many	TRBV7-3	TRBJ1-6	.
CASSPRGENTEAFF	TGTGCCAGTAGTCCACGCGGGGAGAACACTGAAGCTTTCTTT	few	TRBV19	TRBJ1-1	.
CASSPWDRSSGNTIYF	TGTGCCAGCAGCCCGTGGGACAGATCCTCTGGAAACACCATATATTTT	.	TRBV9	TRBJ1-3	TRBD1
CASSLQARETQYF	TGTGCCAGCAGCTTACAGGCTCGAGAGACCCAGTACTTC	few	TRBV7-2	TRBJ2-5	.
CASSQGRGGPRGQYF	TGCGCCAGCAGCCAAGGGCGGGGGGGCCCACGGGGGCAGTATTTT	.	TRBV4-1	TRBJ2-3	TRBD2
CASRGHLQETQYF	TGTGCCAGCAGAGGACACTTACAAGAGACCCAGTACTTC	.	TRBV27	TRBJ2-5	.
CASSIGQGFYSNQPQHF	TGTGCCAGTAGTATAGGTCAGGGGTTCTATAGCAATCAGCCCCAGCATTTT	many	TRBV19	TRBJ1-5	.
CASSSFRTGELFF	TGTGCCAGCAGCTCGTTCCGCACCGGGGAGCTGTTTTTT	few	TRBV5-6	TRBJ2-2	.
CASSLVTGKDEQFF	TGTGCCAGCAGCTTAGTCACGGGAAAGGATGAGCAGTTCTTC	few	TRBV11-2	TRBJ2-1	.
CASSQVRGTEAFF	TGTGCCAGCAGCCAAGTCAGGGGGACTGAAGCTTTCTTT	.	TRBV3-1	TRBJ1-1	TRBD1
CASRDTYGYTF	TGCGCCAGCAGGGACACCTATGGCTACACCTTC	few	TRBV5-1	TRBJ1-2	.
CASSGGQGLNTEAFF	TGCGCCAGCAGCGGGGGACAGGGCTTGAACACTGAAGCTTTCTTT	.	TRBV5-1	TRBJ1-1	TRBD1
CASSYSTWTEAFF	TGTGCCAGCAGTTACTCGACGTGGACTGAAGCTTTCTTT	many	TRBV6-5	TRBJ1-1	.
CASSGEAGGADTQYF	TGTGCCAGCAGCGGAGAGGCGGGAGGGGCAGATACGCAGTATTTT	many	TRBV9	TRBJ2-3	TRBD2
CSARRRQFSTDTQYF	TGCAGTGCTAGAAGACGGCAGTTTAGCACAGATACGCAGTATTTT	few	TRBV20-1	TRBJ2-3	.
CASSLATTEAFF	TGTGCCAGCAGCTTAGCGACCACTGAAGCTTTCTTT	many	TRBV7-2	TRBJ1-1	.
CAILAASTDTQYF	TGTGCCATCCTAGCGGCTAGCACAGATACGCAGTATTTT	many	TRBV10-3	TRBJ2-3	TRBD2
CASSQGSFALNTEAFF	TGTGCCAGCAGCCAAGGTTCCTTCGCCCTGAACACTGAAGCTTTCTTT	.	TRBV3-1	TRBJ1-1	.
CASSVAGRTDTQYF	TGTGCCAGCAGCGTAGCGGGACGTACAGATACGCAGTATTTT	.	TRBV9	TRBJ2-3	.
CASSWDDYEQYF	TGTGCCAGCAGCTGGGACGACTACGAGCAGTACTTC	.	TRBV7-8	TRBJ2-7	.
CASSLFSRSLNTGELFF	TGTGCCAGCAGCTTGTTCTCCAGGAGCCTAAACACCGGGGAGCTGTTTTTT	many	TRBV5-6	TRBJ2-2	.
CASKGSEGQGGETQYF	TGTGCCAGCAAGGGTTCGGAGGGACAGGGTGGAGAGACCCAGTACTTC	few	TRBV21-1	TRBJ2-5	.